Shown below are 6 T cell receptor beta chains from a single sample sequenced in a study of cytomegalovirus exposure and HLA in healthy donors. In the PCR, 60 Vbeta and 13 Jbeta primers were used. The repertoire was sequenced with immunoSEQ multiplex PCR; TCRdb's copy has only in-frame clones and lacks some. The sample carries about 180,000 clones, over 80% recorded once. The specimen was PBMCs. Receptors were obtained from a man aged 35-49 years in good health and CMV-seronegative.

The chain uses TRBV18 and TRBJ1-2; a weak D match, TRBD1 (6 bases). The CDR3 spans 15 residues. Germline CDR1 is KGHSH and CDR2 is LQKENI. V was pared by 0 bases and J by 6 bases, with 14 bases between. The CDR3 region has the DNA TGTGCCAGCTCACCACCGAACAGGGTGGCGGATGGCTACACCTTC. Protein product: CASSPPNRVADGYTF.

V gene TRBV7-2 combines with J gene TRBJ1-5, with D unclear. Per the germline V gene, CDR1 is SGHTA and CDR2 is FQGNSA. V lost 5 bases, J lost 0 bases, and 8 bases lay in between. This CDR3 has 14 residues. The CDR3 DNA follows: TGTGCCAGCAGCCTGGAGTATAGCAATCAGCCCCAGCATTTT. Encoded protein: CASSLEYSNQPQHF.

The chain combines TRBV19 with TRBJ2-1, with 12 bases aligning to TRBD2. Germline assignment: CDR1 LNHDA and CDR2 SQIVND (reference sequence). With 2 bases clipped from V and 0 bases from J, the junction kept 8 bases outside the gene matches. The CDR3 totals 19 residues. The DNA of the CDR3 is TGTGCCAGTAGTATAACCTCCCTAGCGGGAGGGAGCTCCTACAATGAGCAGTTCTTC. This codes for CASSITSLAGGSSYNEQFF.

The rearrangement joins TRBV5-6 to TRBJ1-3; D possibly corresponds to TRBD1 (5 bases). The CDR3 is made up of 15 amino acids. Germline-derived CDR1 and CDR2 are SGHDT and YYEEEE. Trimming shortened V by 6 bases and J by 4 bases, and 17 bases separated the two germline ends. CDR3 in DNA: TGTGCCAGCATCGACAAGGGGAGGGCCGGAAACACCATATATTTT. Encoded protein: CASIDKGRAGNTIYF.

The V and J genes are TRBV19 and TRBJ2-5; TRBD2 agrees at 13 bases. Trimming took 7 bases from V and 0 from J; bases not matched to a gene: 8. The CDR3 length is 17 residues. Per germline, CDR1 LNHDA and CDR2 SQIVND (reference sequence). CDR3 sequence reads: CASTRTSGSGYQETQYF. DNA for the CDR3: TGTGCCAGTACCCGGACTAGCGGGAGTGGGTACCAAGAGACCCAGTACTTC.

The V gene is TRBV4-3, the J gene TRBJ1-3; 7 bases map to TRBD1. With V trimmed by 1 base and J by 0 bases, 9 bases remained unmatched. This CDR3 has 18 residues. Germline CDR1 LGHNA, CDR2 YSLEER. The CDR3 DNA reads as TGCGCCAGCAGCCAAGCGCCCGGGACAGCCAGCTCTGGAAACACCATATATTTT. Translated, it gives CASSQAPGTASSGNTIYF.